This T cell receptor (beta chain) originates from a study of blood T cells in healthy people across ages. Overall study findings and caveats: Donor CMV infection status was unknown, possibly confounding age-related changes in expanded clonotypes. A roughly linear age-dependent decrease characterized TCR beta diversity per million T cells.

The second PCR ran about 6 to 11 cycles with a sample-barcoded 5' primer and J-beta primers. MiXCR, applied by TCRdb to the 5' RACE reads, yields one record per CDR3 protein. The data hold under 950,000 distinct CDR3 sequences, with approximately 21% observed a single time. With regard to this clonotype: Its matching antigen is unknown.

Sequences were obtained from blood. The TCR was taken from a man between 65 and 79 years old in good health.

In DNA, the CDR3 is TGTGCCAGCAGTCCCACGACAGGGGCTAAAGATACGCAGTATTTT. It is translated as CASSPTTGAKDTQYF. V and J are TRBV28 and TRBJ2-3; 8 bases fit TRBD1. Germline V CDR1 and CDR2: MDHEN, SYDVKM. This CDR3 has 15 residues. V trimming: 5 bases; J trimming: 5 bases; junction bases outside the gene matches: 9. Combining the CDR3 with reference TRBV28 and TRBJ2-3 gives the whole variable domain DVKVTQSSRYLVKRTGEKVFLECVQDMDHENMFWYRQDPGLGLRLIYFSYDVKMKEKGDIPEGYSVSREKKERFSLILESASTNQTSMYLCASSPTTGAKDTQYFGPGTRLTVL.